Shown below are 18 T cell receptor beta chains from a single sample sequenced in a study of PD-1 blockade in classical Hodgkin lymphoma. The patients all showed relapse after autologous stem cell transplantation, while their brentuximab vedotin exposure varied. This table comes from immunoSEQ multiplex PCR, and its TCRdb copy is limited to in-frame clones, with some not included. The repertoire holds about 110,000 clones, with about nine tenths as singletons. The material was peripheral blood mononuclear cells (PBMCs), obtained before the second cycle of nivolumab. Source of these receptors: a human donor with classical Hodgkin lymphoma.

The V gene is TRBV10-1, the J gene TRBJ2-1; D not certain. CDR3 length equals 13 residues. The germline V gene encodes CDR1 WNHNN and CDR2 SYGVQD (reference sequence). Trimming took 3 bases from V and 9 from J, leaving 12 bases between them. CDR3 DNA: TGCGCCAGCAGTGAATTCCGCGTTGGTGAGCAGTTCTTC. Translating it yields CASSEFRVGEQFF.

The chain employs TRBV2 and TRBJ1-2; the D gene is possibly TRBD1 (5 bases). This CDR3 spans 14 amino acids. V shed 5 bases and J shed 4 bases, with 14 bases lying between them. CDR1 is SNHLY, CDR2 FYNNEI, per germline. The CDR3 coding sequence is TGTGCCAGCAGTCCAGGGAGCGGGCTCTATGGCTACACCTTC. This sequence encodes CASSPGSGLYGYTF.

This chain connects TRBV4-3 to TRBJ2-1; 7 nucleotides line up with TRBD2. The CDR3 totals 17 residues. The ends lost 1 base at V and 1 base at J; junction bases unmatched: 7. Germline lookup yields CDR1 LGHNA and CDR2 YSLEER. The chain's CDR3 is CASSQVSREWSYNEQFF. DNA for the CDR3: TGCGCCAGCAGCCAAGTCTCGCGGGAGTGGTCCTACAATGAGCAGTTCTTC.

Of note for this clone: Other DNA sequences from this sample encode an identical CDR3 as well. V gene TRBV7-2 combines with J gene TRBJ1-3; the D gene is possibly TRBD1 (6 bases). Germline CDR1 reads SGHTA; CDR2 reads FQGNSA. The CDR3 spans 16 residues. Trimming shortened V by 5 bases and J by 0 bases, and 14 bases separated the two germline ends. Here the CDR3 reads CASSPRQASSGNTIYF. For the CDR3, the DNA is TGTGCCAGCAGCCCAAGACAGGCTAGCTCTGGAAACACCATATATTTT.

This clone was found once. The chain's CDR3 is CASTPVTRGNDEKLFF. The CDR3 nucleotides read TGTGCCAGCACCCCTGTGACTAGAGGGAACGATGAAAAACTGTTTTTT. This sequence joins TRBV28 and TRBJ1-4; no definite D call. Germline CDR1 is MDHEN and CDR2 is SYDVKM. V lost 7 bases and J lost 6, with 21 bases in between. The CDR3 consists of 16 residues.

The chain employs TRBV18 and TRBJ2-7; TRBD2 is a possible D gene (5 bases). Trimming shortened V by 6 bases and J by 3 bases, and 12 bases separated the two germline ends. Germline V gives CDR1 KGHSH, CDR2 LQKENI. This CDR3 contains 13 residues. The CDR3 protein is CASSRRSDYEQYF. CDR3 bases: TGTGCCAGCTCCCGGAGGTCGGACTACGAGCAGTACTTC.

This clone has just one count. J is TRBJ1-4 and V is TRBV5-1, with D possibly being TRBD1 (6 bases). The CDR3 covers 14 residues. Germline V gene data show CDR1 as SGHRS and CDR2 as YFSETQ. V dropped 0 bases and J dropped 5 bases, with 8 bases sitting between them. The CDR3 DNA follows: TGCGCCAGCAGCTTGGCAGGGGTAAATGAAAAACTGTTTTTT. Translation: CASSLAGVNEKLFF.

V gene TRBV18 combines with J gene TRBJ2-7, with 7 bases that match TRBD2. The V segment lost 2 bases and the J segment 7 bases; nucleotides outside the gene matches: 11. Per germline, CDR1 KGHSH and CDR2 LQKENI. The CDR3 consists of 15 residues. The CDR3 here is CASSPGREFFVEQYF. The CDR3 region has the DNA TGTGCCAGCTCACCAGGGCGGGAGTTCTTCGTGGAGCAGTACTTC.

The rearrangement links TRBV10-3 to TRBJ1-1; D not resolved. Germline assignment: CDR1 ENHRY and CDR2 SYGVKD. The CDR3 has 11 amino acids. Trimming shortened V by 8 bases and J by 4 bases, and 8 bases separated the two germline ends. CDR3 sequence reads: CAIGGGTEAFF. DNA for the CDR3: TGTGCCATCGGAGGTGGCACTGAAGCTTTCTTT.

The chain carries TRBV5-1 and TRBJ2-7; TRBD2 is a possible D gene (5 bases). This CDR3 contains 16 residues. Trimming shortened V by 4 bases and J by 2 bases, and 19 bases separated the two germline ends. Germline assignment: CDR1 SGHRS and CDR2 YFSETQ. The CDR3 DNA is TGCGCCAGCAGCGGAAGCTCAAGCGGAGACGCCTACGAGCAGTACTTC. Protein product: CASSGSSSGDAYEQYF.

The CDR3 here is CASSSLVAAQGPLFF. The CDR3 DNA follows: TGTGCCAGCAGCTCCCTCGTAGCGGCTCAGGGTCCCCTGTTTTTT. The V and J genes are TRBV7-9 and TRBJ1-4; tentative D call: TRBD1 (5 bases). With 4 bases removed from V and 14 bases from J, the gap between germline ends came to 23 bases. The CDR3 covers 15 residues. CDR1 and CDR2 from the germline V gene are SEHNR and FQNEAQ (reference sequence). Variable domain in full (rest from reference TRBV7-9 and TRBJ1-4): DTGVSQNPRHKITKRGQNVTFRCDPISEHNRLYWYRQTLGQGPEFLTYFQNEAQLEKSRLLSDRFSAERPKGSFSTLEIQRTEQGDSAMYLCASSSLVAAQGPLFFGSGTQLSVL.

The chain carries TRBV5-4 and TRBJ1-2; 9 positions agree with TRBD1. Germline V gene lookup returns CDR1 SGHNT and CDR2 YYREEE (reference sequence). V was pared by 3 bases and J by 4 bases, with 13 bases of the junction left unmatched. The CDR3 covers 17 residues. This CDR3 is CASSSPGQGPTLYGYTF. The DNA of the CDR3 is TGTGCCAGCAGCTCCCCGGGACAGGGACCCACCCTCTATGGCTACACCTTC.

The chain combines TRBV30 with TRBJ1-4; weak D call: TRBD1 (5 bases). The CDR3 loop spans 14 amino acids. CDR1 is GTSNPN and CDR2 is SVGIG in the germline V gene (reference sequence). Trimming shortened V by 6 bases and J by 7 bases, and 18 bases separated the two germline ends. The CDR3 DNA is TGTGCCTGTGGAGTAGTTCGGGGCGGTGAAAAACTGTTTTTT. The encoded protein is CACGVVRGGEKLFF.

A single count supports this clone. The rearrangement links TRBV27 to TRBJ2-3; TRBD2 matches 11 bases. This CDR3 has 16 amino acids. The germline gives CDR1 MNHEY, CDR2 SMNVEV (reference sequence). J lost 5 bases, V lost 5 bases, and 9 bases had no gene match. For the CDR3, the DNA is TGTGCCAGCAGTCCCAGCCCGACTAGCGGGATAGATACGCAGTATTTT. It codes for CASSPSPTSGIDTQYF.

The chain links TRBV7-9 to TRBJ1-4; D gene ambiguous. CDR1 and CDR2 (germline): SEHNR, FQNEAQ (reference sequence). There are 14 residues in the CDR3. Trimming pared 2 bases from V and 4 bases from J, leaving 8 bases between. The CDR3 sequence is CASSLQSNNEKLFF. The CDR3 bases are TGTGCCAGCAGCTTACAGTCTAATAATGAAAAACTGTTTTTT.

V is TRBV18 and J is TRBJ2-7; 10 bases map to TRBD2. Looked up from germline, CDR1 is KGHSH and CDR2 is LQKENI. The CDR3 covers 17 residues. J gave up 1 base and V 1 base, and 7 bases lay outside the gene matches. The CDR3 DNA is TGTGCCAGCTCACCACGCCCTAGCGGGAGCGATTCCTACGAGCAGTACTTC. It encodes CASSPRPSGSDSYEQYF.

V and J are TRBV2 and TRBJ2-7; D ambiguous. CDR3 length equals 18 residues. Germline loops: CDR1 SNHLY, CDR2 FYNNEI. V was cut by 1 base and J by 0 bases, with 19 bases left in between. CDR3 in amino acids: CASSEDLPLPTYSYEQYF. The CDR3 DNA reads as TGTGCCAGCAGTGAAGATCTCCCCCTCCCTACCTACTCCTACGAGCAGTACTTC.

This clone has a single count. This sequence joins TRBV19 and TRBJ2-4, with 7 bases identical to TRBD1. The V and J ends lost 4 bases and 7 bases, in that order; junction bases with no gene match: 7. There are 14 residues in the CDR3. Per the germline V gene, CDR1 is LNHDA and CDR2 is SQIVND (reference sequence). The CDR3 reads CASSKGTDYNIQYF. CDR3 bases: TGTGCCAGTAGTAAGGGGACAGATTATAACATTCAGTACTTC. Supplemented by reference TRBV19 and TRBJ2-4, the full variable domain reads DGGITQSPKYLFRKEGQNVTLSCEQNLNHDAMYWYRQDPGQGLRLIYYSQIVNDFQKGDIAEGYSVSREKKESFPLTVTSAQKNPTAFYLCASSKGTDYNIQYFGAGTRLSVL.